This TCR beta chain derives from a study of OX40 agonist ivuxolimab in advanced cancers. Overall study context: Ivuxolimab, an antibody that agonizes OX40 (CD134), was administered to the patients. Allowance was made for prior anti-PD-1, anti-PD-L1 or anti-CTLA-4 therapy, and around 41% had some.

Germline CDR1 and CDR2: SEHNR and FQNEAQ (reference sequence). CDR3 length equals 13 residues. V lost 0 bases to trimming and J lost 5 bases, with 8 bases between them. If patients had autoimmune disease history or systemic immunosuppression, they were excluded. Clones were read by immunoSEQ multiplex PCR, and TCRdb kept only the in-frame ones, dropping some. The repertoire includes approximately 33,000 clones, less than 90% of them detected once, and about two fifths sits in the top ten. This chain uses TRBV7-9 with TRBJ2-7; D may be TRBD2 (5 bases). This receptor was taken from an adult with an advanced solid tumor such as melanoma, head and neck, liver or kidney cancer. Sequenced material: CD4+ or CD8+ T cells sorted from blood, taken in a trial of the OX40 agonist ivuxolimab. Here the CDR3 DNA reads TGTGCCAGCAGCTTAGCGCGGGCAGACGAGCAGTACTTC. Protein: CASSLARADEQYF. Looking up the rest from reference TRBV7-9 and TRBJ2-7 gives the full variable domain: DTGVSQNPRHKITKRGQNVTFRCDPISEHNRLYWYRQTLGQGPEFLTYFQNEAQLEKSRLLSDRFSAERPKGSFSTLEIQRTEQGDSAMYLCASSLARADEQYFGPGTRLTVT.